This passage covers 13 T cell receptor beta chains from one sample sequenced in a study of cytomegalovirus exposure and HLA in healthy donors. PCR amplification relied on 60 Vbeta primers (plus 13 Jbeta primers). The protocol was immunoSEQ multiplex PCR, while the TCRdb copy is restricted to in-frame clones and leaves out a portion. The sample yields some 150,000 clones, about 60% seen once. Sequencing used PBMCs. These receptors all stem from a woman aged 60-70 years in good health and CMV-seropositive.

The V and J genes are TRBV21-1 and TRBJ1-1; TRBD1 is the table's D call, not checked against the DNA. TRBV21-1 is designated a pseudogene. The CDR3 has 15 residues. Here the CDR3 reads CASSNRQGKNTEAFF. The CDR3, as DNA: TGTGCCAGCAGCAATAGACAGGGGAAGAACACTGAAGCTTTCTTT.

This rearrangement joins TRBV5-4 to TRBJ2-2, with D possibly being TRBD1 or TRBD2 (5 bases each). Germline V gene sequence: CDR1 SGHNT, CDR2 YYREEE (reference sequence). V was pared by 9 bases and J by 0 bases, with 12 bases between. This CDR3 comprises 14 residues. In DNA form, the CDR3 reads TGTGCCACCAGAGGGGCATCGAACACCGGGGAGCTGTTTTTT. It encodes CATRGASNTGELFF.

This chain connects TRBV7-2 to TRBJ1-1; TRBD1 matches at 9 bases. After removal of 5 bases from V and 4 bases from J, the junction contained 5 bases not matched to a gene. The CDR3 extends over 14 amino acids. Germline V gives CDR1 SGHTA, CDR2 FQGNSA. CDR3 sequence: CASSPTGGITEAFF. In DNA, the CDR3 is TGTGCCAGCAGCCCGACAGGGGGTATCACTGAAGCTTTCTTT.

The chain is built from TRBV9 and TRBJ2-3, with 12 bases matching TRBD2. The CDR3 contains 20 residues. The germline CDR1 and CDR2 sequences are SGDLS and YYNGEE. The junction had 18 bases not matched to a gene; V was cut back by 4 bases and J by 3 bases. The CDR3 reads CASSRSGRATSGSKTDTQYF. DNA of the CDR3: TGTGCCAGCAGCAGGTCGGGCCGCGCGACTAGCGGGAGTAAAACAGATACGCAGTATTTT.

The V gene is TRBV5-3, the J gene TRBJ1-2; TRBD1 is a possible D gene (6 bases). TRBV5-3 is an ORF for which the function is uncertain. This CDR3 is built from 18 residues. The germline V and J ends were trimmed by 4 bases and 2 bases, with 24 bases remaining between them. DNA of the CDR3: TGTGCCAGAAGCCTGGCCCCCGGGACACTCGCTCAAAACTATGGCTACACCTTC. This translates into CARSLAPGTLAQNYGYTF.

V is TRBV6-1 and J is TRBJ1-2; TRBD1 might be the D (6 bases). The CDR3 runs to 16 residues. The V end lost 1 base, the J end lost 4 bases, and 16 bases lay between the germline ends. Germline assignment: CDR1 MNHNS and CDR2 SASEGT. The CDR3 bases are TGTGCCAGCAGTGAAGTCACTGACAGGAACCCCTATGGCTACACCTTC. Protein product: CASSEVTDRNPYGYTF.

The chain recombines TRBV5-4 with TRBJ1-2; possibly TRBD1 for D (5 bases). Trimming took 4 bases from V and 6 from J, leaving 13 bases between them. Germline V CDR1 and CDR2: SGHNT, YYREEE (reference sequence). CDR3 length: 13 amino acids. The CDR3 loop is CASSKPGLHGYTF. The CDR3 bases are TGTGCCAGCAGCAAACCGGGACTGCATGGCTACACCTTC.

V usage is TRBV4-3 and J usage is TRBJ1-4, with 7 nucleotides matching TRBD1. The CDR3 covers 15 residues. The V gene end was trimmed by 5 bases and the J gene end by 4 bases; junction bases not matched to a gene: 7. Germline values: CDR1 LGHNA, CDR2 YSLEER. The CDR3 sequence: CASSTQQGINEKLFF. The CDR3 coding sequence is TGCGCCAGCAGCACCCAACAGGGGATTAATGAAAAACTGTTTTTT.

The chain links TRBV4-2 to TRBJ2-4; tentatively, D is TRBD2 (6 bases). The CDR3 covers 17 residues. V lost 0 bases and J 3 bases, leaving 15 bases between the germline ends. Germline CDR1 reads LGHNA; CDR2 reads YNFKEQ. In nucleotides, the CDR3 is TGTGCCAGCAGCCAAGATCGCGGTAGCGGCTTCAAAAACATTCAGTACTTC. Amino acid sequence: CASSQDRGSGFKNIQYF.

The gene calls are TRBV5-6 and TRBJ2-7; D is undetermined. CDR1 and CDR2 (germline): SGHDT, YYEEEE. Deletions cut 5 bases from V and 4 bases from J, with 19 bases between. The CDR3 covers 15 residues. CDR3 in amino acids: CASRKQNPWLYEQYF. CDR3 DNA sequence: TGTGCCAGCAGGAAACAGAACCCTTGGCTTTACGAGCAGTACTTC.

The chain couples TRBV5-8 to TRBJ2-7; D gene ambiguous. Trimming took 0 bases from V and 0 from J, leaving 10 bases between them. Germline CDR1 and CDR2: SGHTS and YDEGEE. The CDR3 contains 15 residues. This CDR3 is CASSLESRGSYEQYF. CDR3 in DNA: TGTGCCAGCAGCTTGGAGTCTCGAGGCTCCTACGAGCAGTACTTC.

The chain joins TRBV6-1 to TRBJ2-7; 10 bases fit TRBD1. This CDR3 comprises 15 residues. Looked up from germline, CDR1 is MNHNS and CDR2 is SASEGT. J lost 3 bases, V lost 7 bases, and 9 bases had no gene match. CDR3 loop: CASTLTGTGVYEQYF. DNA of the CDR3: TGTGCCAGCACTCTCACCGGGACAGGGGTCTACGAGCAGTACTTC.

The chain is built from TRBV29-1 and TRBJ1-2; no reliable D call. This CDR3 has 10 amino acids. V was pared by 5 bases and J by 3 bases, with 4 bases between. Germline values: CDR1 SQVTM, CDR2 ANQGSEA. CDR3 sequence: CSVSDYGYTF. The CDR3 region has the DNA TGCAGCGTTTCTGACTATGGCTACACCTTC.